The next 20 T cell receptor beta chains were all read from a single sample in a study of T cells in Graves' hyperthyroidism and ophthalmopathy. From RNA transcripts, TCR beta CDR3 regions were amplified. Primed by the HTBI set, a first-round RT-PCR was run on the TCR CDR3. Using its own MiXCR run on the multiplex PCR reads, TCRdb lists one record per CDR3 protein. The data contain 350,000 or so distinct CDR3 sequences, 15% to 20% of them singletons. Sequencing was performed on blood. Receptors originate from a woman aged 40 to 50 with Graves' ophthalmopathy.

This clonotype has a count of ten or more. This chain uses TRBV12-3 or TRBV12-4 with TRBJ1-2; D unresolved. Trimming removed 3 bases from V and 0 bases from J, with 8 bases in between. The CDR3 spans 14 residues. The CDR3 DNA reads as TGTGCCAGCAGTTTTAGGCAGTCTAACTATGGCTACACCTTC. Protein sequence: CASSFRQSNYGYTF.

This clonotype was seen ten or more times. The V call is TRBV12-3 or TRBV12-4, the J call TRBJ1-5; D perhaps matches TRBD1 (6 bases). Trimming stripped 7 bases from V and 3 bases from J, with 10 bases between. This CDR3 region has 13 residues. The DNA for the CDR3 is TGTGCCAGCACAGGGGTCTACAATCAGCCCCAGCATTTT. It is translated as CASTGVYNQPQHF.

This clonotype was seen repeatedly, ten times or more. An end of the junction does not agree with germline; a read error may underlie this. The chain joins TRBV24-1 to TRBJ2-5; 9 positions match TRBD1. This CDR3 is built from 15 residues. Germline V gene lookup returns CDR1 KGHDR and CDR2 SFDVKD. This CDR3 reads CTTSDLGQGQETQYF. CDR3 bases: TGTACCACCAGTGATCTGGGACAGGGACAAGAGACCCAGTACTTC.

The sample holds many counts of this clonotype. The chain is built from TRBV7-6 and TRBJ2-5, with TRBD1 identical over 9 bases. The CDR3 runs to 14 residues. The V and J ends lost 7 bases and 3 bases, in that order; junction bases with no gene match: 6. Germline assignment: CDR1 SGHVS and CDR2 FNYEAQ. CDR3 region: CASNLWDREETQYF. Here the CDR3 DNA reads TGTGCCAGCAACCTATGGGACAGGGAAGAGACCCAGTACTTC.

This clonotype was detected many times. The genes are TRBV7-8 and TRBJ1-1; no clear D gene. V dropped 0 bases and J dropped 4 bases, with 15 bases sitting between them. Looked up from germline, CDR1 is SGHVS and CDR2 is FQNEAQ. The CDR3 extends over 16 amino acids. CDR3 bases: TGTGCCAGCAGCTTAGCTGGGCACGGGCTTGTCACTGAAGCTTTCTTT. Protein: CASSLAGHGLVTEAFF.

The gene calls are TRBV2 and TRBJ1-3; tentative D call: TRBD1 (5 bases). The CDR3 is 15 residues long. Looked up from germline, CDR1 is SNHLY and CDR2 is FYNNEI. The V and J ends lost 2 bases and 7 bases respectively, with 15 bases between them. For the CDR3, the DNA is TGTGCCAGCAGTGAATTCCGGCAGGGAGGGAACACCATATATTTT. Protein sequence: CASSEFRQGGNTIYF.

This clonotype has ten or more counts. This rearrangement joins TRBV24-1 to TRBJ2-2; 9 bases match TRBD1. Trimming took 3 bases from V and 5 from J; bases not matched to a gene: 6. Germline V gene lookup returns CDR1 KGHDR and CDR2 SFDVKD. CDR3 size: 16 residues. The CDR3 nucleotides read TGTGCCACCAGTGATAAATGGACAGGGGATACCGGGGAGCTGTTTTTT. Protein sequence: CATSDKWTGDTGELFF.

Ten or more counts support this clonotype. The rearrangement uses TRBV5-1 and TRBJ2-5; 7 nucleotides agree with TRBD1. J was trimmed by 1 base and V by 5 bases; bases with no gene match: 8. The germline V gene encodes CDR1 SGHRS and CDR2 YFSETQ. CDR3 length equals 15 residues. The CDR3 sequence: CASRRDRPIQETQYF. The CDR3 DNA reads TGCGCCAGCAGAAGGGACAGACCTATCCAAGAGACCCAGTACTTC. Full variable domain (remainder filled in from reference TRBV5-1 and TRBJ2-5): KAGVTQTPRYLIKTRGQQVTLSCSPISGHRSVSWYQQTPGQGLQFLFEYFSETQRNKGNFPGRFSGRQFSNSRSEMNVSTLELGDSALYLCASRRDRPIQETQYFGPGTRLLVL.

This clonotype was observed at least ten times. The V gene is TRBV6-2 or TRBV6-3, the J gene TRBJ2-7; TRBD2 matches 11 bases. CDR3 size: 15 residues. Germline V gene lookup returns CDR1 MNHEY and CDR2 SVGEGT. The V segment lost 7 bases and the J segment 6 bases; nucleotides outside the gene matches: 11. The CDR3 reads CASTEGGSGRAEQYF. The CDR3 nucleotides read TGTGCCAGCACCGAAGGGGGTAGCGGGAGGGCCGAGCAGTACTTC.

This clonotype was counted at least ten times. The rearrangement uses TRBV12-3 or TRBV12-4 and TRBJ1-2; D ambiguous. Trimming removed 2 bases from V and 0 bases from J, with 10 bases in between. The CDR3 sequence is 15 residues long. This CDR3 reads CASSLYTQANYGYTF. CDR3 DNA: TGTGCCAGCAGTTTATATACGCAAGCTAACTATGGCTACACCTTC.

There are many counts of this clonotype. V is TRBV7-2 and J is TRBJ2-4; 13 bases fit TRBD2. Per germline, CDR1 SGHTA and CDR2 FQGNSA. The CDR3 sequence is 14 residues long. J lost 8 bases, V lost 5 bases, and 3 bases had no gene match. The CDR3 here is CASSRTSGSDIQYF. The CDR3 DNA is TGTGCCAGCAGCCGGACTAGCGGGAGTGACATTCAGTACTTC.

In its sample, this clonotype was seen once. The rearrangement links TRBV20-1 to TRBJ2-7; weak D call: TRBD2 (5 bases). This CDR3 is 18 amino acids long. CDR1 is DFQATT and CDR2 is SNEGSKA in the germline V gene (reference sequence). Trimming cost V 1 base and J 3 bases, with 25 bases left between them. The CDR3 loop is CSARGHERVWDGFYEQYF. For the CDR3, the DNA is TGCAGTGCTAGAGGACATGAGAGGGTATGGGATGGATTCTACGAGCAGTACTTC.

The sample holds many counts of this clonotype. The chain employs TRBV29-1 and TRBJ1-2; a possible D gene is TRBD1 (6 bases). Trimming left V 4 bases short and J 1 base short, with 13 bases between. This CDR3 spans 14 amino acids. Per germline, CDR1 SQVTM and CDR2 ANQGSEA. The DNA for the CDR3 is TGCAGCGTTGGAGACAGGCCTAATAACTATGGCTACACCTTC. It translates to CSVGDRPNNYGYTF.

This clonotype came up many times. V usage is TRBV29-1 and J usage is TRBJ1-1; a weak D match, TRBD1 (5 bases). The V gene lost 1 base and the J gene lost 4 bases, with 13 bases spanning the gap. The CDR3 is 14 residues long. CDR1 is SQVTM, CDR2 ANQGSEA, per germline. CDR3 protein: CSVEADWGVTEAFF. CDR3 coding DNA: TGCAGCGTTGAAGCAGATTGGGGGGTCACTGAAGCTTTCTTT.

This clonotype was counted at least ten times. The J gene is TRBJ1-2, the V gene TRBV30; D gene ambiguous. Germline CDR1 and CDR2: GTSNPN and SVGIG (reference sequence). The CDR3 length is 13 residues. Deletions cut 3 bases from V and 4 bases from J, with 12 bases between. DNA of the CDR3: TGTGCCTGGAGCGGAGGGTCTGGCTATGGCTACACCTTC. Translated: CAWSGGSGYGYTF.

Ten or more counts support this clonotype. This chain joins TRBV6-2 or TRBV6-3 and TRBJ2-5, with 7 positions matching TRBD1. Germline V gene sequence: CDR1 MNHEY, CDR2 SVGEGT. V dropped 6 bases and J dropped 3; count of bases not matched to a gene: 10. The CDR3 is 15 residues long. Here the CDR3 reads CASSHQGDRKETQYF. The DNA of the CDR3 is TGTGCCAGCAGCCACCAGGGGGACAGAAAAGAGACCCAGTACTTC.

This clonotype was seen repeatedly, ten times or more. The V gene is TRBV2, the J gene TRBJ1-2, with D tentatively TRBD1 (5 bases). Germline-derived CDR1 and CDR2 are SNHLY and FYNNEI. The V and J ends lost 3 bases and 8 bases respectively, with 13 bases between them. The CDR3 covers 13 residues. Here the CDR3 reads CASSEVGTYGYTF. CDR3 sequence (DNA): TGTGCCAGCAGTGAGGTGGGGACTTACGGCTACACCTTC.

This clonotype was recorded at least ten times. The V gene is TRBV27, the J gene TRBJ1-3, with D possibly being TRBD1 (6 bases). Germline V gene data show CDR1 as MNHEY and CDR2 as SMNVEV (reference sequence). The CDR3 totals 13 residues. The DNA for the CDR3 is TGTGCTTCACAGGGCCCCACTGGAAACACCATATATTTT. Protein sequence: CASQGPTGNTIYF.

The rearrangement links TRBV10-3 to TRBJ1-3; maybe TRBD1 (6 bases). Looked up from germline, CDR1 is ENHRY and CDR2 is SYGVKD. The CDR3 consists of 15 residues. V dropped 0 bases and J dropped 0 bases, with 6 bases sitting between them. The CDR3 sequence is CAISESGGSGNTIYF. CDR3 DNA sequence: TGTGCCATCAGTGAGTCAGGGGGCTCTGGAAACACCATATATTTT.

In its sample, this clonotype was seen many times. The chain joins TRBV28 to TRBJ2-7; 7 nucleotides agree with TRBD2. CDR1 is MDHEN, CDR2 SYDVKM, per germline. The length of the CDR3 is 12 residues. V was clipped by 4 bases and J by 6 bases; unmatched bases: 3. Written as DNA, the CDR3 is TGTGCCAGCAGTTCGGGGGGTACCGAGCAGTACTTC. It specifies CASSSGGTEQYF.